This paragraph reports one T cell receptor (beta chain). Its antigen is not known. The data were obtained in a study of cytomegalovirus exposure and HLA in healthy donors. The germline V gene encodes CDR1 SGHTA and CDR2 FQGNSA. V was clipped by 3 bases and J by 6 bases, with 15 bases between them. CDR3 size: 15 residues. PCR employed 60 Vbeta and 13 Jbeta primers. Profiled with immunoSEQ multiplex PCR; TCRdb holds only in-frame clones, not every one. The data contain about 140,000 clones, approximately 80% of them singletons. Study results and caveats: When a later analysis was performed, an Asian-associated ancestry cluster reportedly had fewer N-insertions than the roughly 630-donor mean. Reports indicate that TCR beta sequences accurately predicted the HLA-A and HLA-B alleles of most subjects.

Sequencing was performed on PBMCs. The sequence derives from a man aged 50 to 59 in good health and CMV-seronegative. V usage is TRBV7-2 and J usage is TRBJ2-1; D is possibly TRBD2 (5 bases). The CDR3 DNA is TGTGCCAGCAGCTTCCCACGGGGTAGGACCAATGAGCAGTTCTTC. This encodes CASSFPRGRTNEQFF.